This TCR beta chain is drawn from a study of breast tumors, draining lymph nodes, adjacent tissues. The lymph nodes were axillary draining lymph nodes from breast cancer patients. This clonotype has at least ten counts. Its antigen is currently unknown. MiXCR, run by TCRdb on the multiplex PCR reads, gives a single entry per CDR3 protein. The data hold over 150,000 distinct CDR3 sequences, with approximately 30% observed a single time. This CDR3 is 15 amino acids long. In germline, CDR1 is LNHDA, CDR2 SQIVND (reference sequence). The ends lost 8 bases at V and 1 base at J; junction bases unmatched: 5. Study-level findings and limits: Luminal-like breast cancer showed significantly greater tumor-nontumor repertoire similarity than basal-like breast cancer did. Tumor TCR diversity was below lymph nodes but above nontumor tissue.

The chain has TRBV19 and TRBJ2-2; TRBD1 aligns across 9 bases. The receptor's source is a female donor with breast cancer. Some clones in this sample may be carry-over from other donors' samples. Sequenced input: axillary lymph node tissue. The CDR3 region has the DNA TGTGCCAGTCGGGCGGGACAGGGGAACACCGGGGAGCTGTTTTTT. Translating it yields CASRAGQGNTGELFF.